One sample yielded the 29 T cell receptor beta chains listed below, sequenced in a study of CD8+ T cells in alopecia areata. RNA was isolated and reverse transcribed to cDNA, the sequencing template. TCRdb's copy holds only in-frame clones and misses some; the assay was immunoSEQ multiplex PCR. The data contain 120,000 or so clones, approximately 57% of them singletons. Stated treatment: oral pan-JAK inhibitor, 5-10 mg twice daily. Sequenced here: CD4+ T cells sorted from blood, sampled at week 4, from a patient treated with tofacitinib. The source is a human donor with alopecia areata.

In this sample, this clone turned up a few times. V gene TRBV28 combines with J gene TRBJ1-3; no reliable D call. The V gene's germline CDR1 is MDHEN and CDR2 SYDVKM. V was shortened by 1 base and J by 0 bases, with 10 bases between the two germline ends. The CDR3 has 16 amino acids. Here the CDR3 DNA reads TGTGCCAGCAGTTTATCTTGGGCGAGCTCTGGAAACACCATATATTTT. The encoded protein is CASSLSWASSGNTIYF.

This rearrangement joins TRBV9 to TRBJ2-7; D remains ambiguous. The V and J ends lost 4 bases and 4 bases respectively, with 12 bases between them. CDR3 size: 13 residues. Germline assignment: CDR1 SGDLS and CDR2 YYNGEE. The CDR3 nucleotides are TGTGCCAGCAGCACCCACCCGTCATACGAGCAGTACTTC. Translating it yields CASSTHPSYEQYF.

The J gene is TRBJ2-4, the V gene TRBV7-9; the D gene is possibly TRBD2 (6 bases). Trimming pared 5 bases from V and 6 bases from J, leaving 8 bases between. The CDR3 extends over 12 amino acids. Per germline, CDR1 SEHNR and CDR2 FQNEAQ (reference sequence). CDR3 coding DNA: TGTGCCAGCAGCGTGGGACTAAACATTCAGTACTTC. Amino acids: CASSVGLNIQYF.

The chain has TRBV19 and TRBJ2-7, with 10 bases lining up with TRBD2. CDR3 length: 16 residues. The ends lost 4 bases at V and 1 base at J; junction bases unmatched: 7. Per the germline V gene, CDR1 is LNHDA and CDR2 is SQIVND (reference sequence). The CDR3 nucleotides are TGTGCCAGTAGTAGGACCGGGACTAGCGTTTCCTACGAGCAGTACTTC. Protein product: CASSRTGTSVSYEQYF.

This clone was found once. This specimen includes other DNA sequences encoding the same CDR3. The chain is built from TRBV7-9 and TRBJ2-5, with unresolved D. The length of the CDR3 is 11 residues. Germline V CDR1 and CDR2: SEHNR, FQNEAQ (reference sequence). Trimming took off 0 bases at V and 5 bases at J, with 1 base between the two ends. For the CDR3, the DNA is TGTGCCAGCAGCTTAGCGGAGACCCAGTACTTC. It codes for CASSLAETQYF.

This clone was counted between two and nine times. This chain joins TRBV5-1 and TRBJ2-1; 9 positions agree with TRBD1. The CDR3 covers 17 residues. Per the germline V gene, CDR1 is SGHRS and CDR2 is YFSETQ. With 4 bases clipped from V and 0 bases from J, the junction kept 8 bases outside the gene matches. CDR3 sequence: CASSEGQGPSSYNEQFF. The CDR3 DNA follows: TGCGCCAGCAGCGAAGGACAGGGGCCGAGCTCCTACAATGAGCAGTTCTTC.

The chain couples TRBV29-1 to TRBJ1-1; 9 bases line up with TRBD1. Germline loops: CDR1 SQVTM, CDR2 ANQGSEA. The CDR3 sequence is 14 residues long. V was pared by 4 bases and J by 0 bases, with 3 bases of the junction left unmatched. CDR3 amino acids: CSVGGTGMNTEAFF. The DNA for the CDR3 is TGCAGCGTTGGCGGGACAGGGATGAACACTGAAGCTTTCTTT.

The chain joins TRBV6-5 to TRBJ1-2; D is possibly TRBD1 (5 bases). This CDR3 region has 16 residues. Germline V gene data show CDR1 as MNHEY and CDR2 as SVGAGI. Trimming cost V 0 bases and J 6 bases, with 17 bases left between them. DNA of the CDR3: TGTGCCAGCAGTTACTCGATTGGATCAGGGCCAAATGGCTACACCTTC. Translation gives CASSYSIGSGPNGYTF.

The chain carries TRBV5-1 and TRBJ2-3; the match to TRBD2 covers 12 bases. This CDR3 region has 16 residues. V dropped 6 bases and J dropped 0; count of bases not matched to a gene: 5. Germline loops: CDR1 SGHRS, CDR2 YFSETQ. The CDR3 here is CASNPGTSGSTDTQYF. CDR3 nucleotides: TGCGCCAGCAACCCCGGGACTAGCGGGAGCACAGATACGCAGTATTTT.

This chain connects TRBV18 to TRBJ2-3; 12 bases line up with TRBD2. This CDR3 is 17 amino acids long. V shed 3 bases and J 0 bases; nucleotides not matched to a gene: 4. Germline V gene lookup returns CDR1 KGHSH and CDR2 LQKENI. CDR3 in amino acids: CASSPWTSGTSTDTQYF. CDR3 sequence (DNA): TGTGCCAGCTCACCCTGGACTAGCGGGACTAGCACAGATACGCAGTATTTT.

For the CDR3, the DNA is TGTGCCAGCAGCGTAGGGGAGGGAGCGGGGGCAAGGACCCAGTACTTC. It encodes CASSVGEGAGARTQYF. J is TRBJ2-5 and V is TRBV9, with 8 bases aligning to TRBD2. This CDR3 has 16 residues. Germline V gene lookup returns CDR1 SGDLS and CDR2 YYNGEE. After removal of 0 bases from V and 7 bases from J, the junction contained 11 bases not matched to a gene.

This clone was seen a handful of times. The J gene is TRBJ2-5, the V gene TRBV5-6; possibly TRBD1 for D (5 bases). This CDR3 has 13 residues. Germline V CDR1 and CDR2: SGHDT, YYEEEE. Trimming took off 3 bases at V and 5 bases at J, with 11 bases between the two ends. CDR3 DNA: TGTGCCAGCAGCTGGGGCGGCAGTGAGACCCAGTACTTC. Translated: CASSWGGSETQYF. Drawing the rest from reference TRBV5-6 and TRBJ2-5, the complete variable domain is DAGVTQSPTHLIKTRGQQVTLRCSPKSGHDTVSWYQQALGQGPQFIFQYYEEEERQRGNFPDRFSGHQFPNYSSELNVNALLLGDSALYLCASSWGGSETQYFGPGTRLLVL.

Only a few counts were recorded for this clone. The chain combines TRBV7-2 with TRBJ2-1, with D uncertain. Germline V gene sequence: CDR1 SGHTA, CDR2 FQGNSA. The CDR3 runs to 13 residues. V lost 1 base and J lost 7, with 8 bases in between. The CDR3 nucleotides read TGTGCCAGCAGCTTAGTATATGGTAATGAGCAGTTCTTC. Translated: CASSLVYGNEQFF.

This chain connects TRBV6-5 to TRBJ1-6, with no clear D. Germline values: CDR1 MNHEY, CDR2 SVGAGI. Trimming took 7 bases from V and 10 from J, leaving 17 bases between them. This CDR3 spans 14 amino acids. CDR3 DNA: TGTGCCAGCACCCTGGGGATGGTGGGGTCACCCCTCCACTTT. This sequence encodes CASTLGMVGSPLHF.

V gene TRBV7-9 combines with J gene TRBJ1-5; 7 bases match TRBD1. Germline CDR1 and CDR2: SEHNR and FQNEAQ (reference sequence). This CDR3 is 15 amino acids long. V lost 0 bases to trimming and J lost 3 bases; unmatched junction nucleotides: 2. CDR3: CASSLAGGTNQPQHF. CDR3 bases: TGTGCCAGCAGCTTAGCAGGGGGCACCAATCAGCCCCAGCATTTT.

The CDR3 DNA reads TGTGCCAGCAGCGTCGGACTAGCGGCGACAGATACGCAGTATTTT. Protein sequence: CASSVGLAATDTQYF. This chain uses TRBV9 with TRBJ2-3; 10 positions agree with TRBD2. Germline CDR1 reads SGDLS; CDR2 reads YYNGEE. The CDR3 runs 15 residues. V shed 2 bases, J shed 3 bases, and the junction held 3 bases outside the gene matches.

The sample holds a few counts of this clone. Written as DNA, the CDR3 is TGTGCCAGCACTTGGGGCGGGGAGCAGTTCTTC. It translates to CASTWGGEQFF. V and J are TRBV2 and TRBJ2-1; TRBD1 or TRBD2 may be the D gene (5 bases each). V shed 7 bases and J shed 10 bases, with 11 bases lying between them. Germline values: CDR1 SNHLY, CDR2 FYNNEI. The CDR3 extends over 11 amino acids.

Worth noting for this clone: Other DNA sequences from this sample encode an identical CDR3 as well. The rearrangement joins TRBV7-9 to TRBJ1-6, with D unresolved. The V end was cut by 2 bases, the J end by 8 bases, with 4 bases between. Germline lookup yields CDR1 SEHNR and CDR2 FQNEAQ (reference sequence). The CDR3 spans 12 residues. CDR3 nucleotide sequence: TGTGCCAGCAGCTTACGGGATTCACCCCTCCACTTT. This translates into CASSLRDSPLHF.

J is TRBJ1-1 and V is TRBV29-1, with D possibly matching TRBD1 (5 bases). CDR1 is SQVTM and CDR2 is ANQGSEA in the germline V gene. Trimming took off 1 base at V and 1 base at J, with 13 bases between the two ends. CDR3 length equals 15 residues. Here the CDR3 reads CSVEAGKGKNTEAFF. In DNA, the CDR3 is TGCAGCGTTGAAGCAGGGAAGGGGAAGAACACTGAAGCTTTCTTT.

This clone was recorded once. V and J are TRBV13 and TRBJ2-2; 8 positions match TRBD1. Germline V gene lookup returns CDR1 PRHDT and CDR2 FYEKMQ (reference sequence). J gave up 4 bases and V 5 bases, and 6 bases lay outside the gene matches. CDR3 size: 15 residues. The DNA for the CDR3 is TGTGCCAGCAGCGCGGGACAGGAATTCACCGGGGAGCTGTTTTTT. Encoded protein: CASSAGQEFTGELFF.

The rearrangement joins TRBV5-1 to TRBJ1-1; D is unresolved. This CDR3 region has 13 residues. CDR1 and CDR2 (germline): SGHRS, YFSETQ. V was clipped by 6 bases and J by 6 bases, with 15 bases between them. DNA for the CDR3: TGCGCCAGCACAGTATACCCGGATTCTGAAGCTTTCTTT. Translating gives CASTVYPDSEAFF.

The sample holds a few counts of this clone. The gene calls are TRBV5-6 and TRBJ2-3; 9 bases are a match to TRBD2. Losses at the gene ends were 5 bases for V and 4 bases for J; bases not matched to a gene: 8. The CDR3 length is 15 residues. Germline lookup yields CDR1 SGHDT and CDR2 YYEEEE. For the CDR3, the DNA is TGTGCCAGCAGGGGAATAGCGGGAGTTGCAGATACGCAGTATTTT. Its translation is CASRGIAGVADTQYF.

The CDR3 reads CASSRQGTGANVLTF. CDR3 coding DNA: TGTGCCAGCAGCAGACAGGGAACTGGGGCCAACGTCCTGACTTTC. The chain is built from TRBV7-2 and TRBJ2-6; 7 bases line up with TRBD1. The J segment lost 2 bases and the V segment lost 5 bases, leaving 3 bases of the junction unmatched. The CDR3 extends over 15 amino acids. Germline assignment: CDR1 SGHTA and CDR2 FQGNSA.

This clone was picked up a small number of times. V is TRBV29-1 and J is TRBJ1-1, with D possibly being TRBD1 (6 bases). V was cut by 6 bases and J by 5 bases, with 16 bases left in between. The germline V gene has CDR1 SQVTM and CDR2 ANQGSEA. The CDR3 runs to 13 residues. CDR3 amino acids: CSVDNRVRTEAFF. CDR3 DNA sequence: TGCAGCGTGGACAACAGGGTCCGTACTGAAGCTTTCTTT.

V usage is TRBV6-5 and J usage is TRBJ2-1; 10 positions match TRBD2. V lost 6 bases, J lost 6 bases, and 8 bases stayed unmatched. The CDR3 is 15 amino acids. The germline V gene has CDR1 MNHEY and CDR2 SVGAGI. CDR3 DNA sequence: TGTGCCAGCAGCCGAAGCGGGAGGGCCCTCAATGAGCAGTTCTTC. Encoded protein: CASSRSGRALNEQFF.

The chain carries TRBV7-2 and TRBJ1-1, with D possibly TRBD1 on 6 matching bases. Trimming took 4 bases from V and 9 from J, leaving 12 bases between them. From germline, CDR1 is SGHTA and CDR2 FQGNSA. This CDR3 contains 12 residues. CDR3 loop: CASSSYRVKAFF. In DNA form, the CDR3 reads TGTGCCAGCAGCTCATACAGGGTTAAAGCTTTCTTT.

V and J are TRBV7-3 and TRBJ2-7, with a tentative D call TRBD1 (5 bases). From germline, CDR1 is SGHTA and CDR2 FQGTGA. The CDR3 has 13 amino acids. Deletions cut 4 bases from V and 4 bases from J, with 11 bases between. CDR3 residues: CASSSAAGYEQYF. CDR3 DNA: TGTGCCAGCAGCTCCGCGGCAGGGTACGAGCAGTACTTC.

V gene TRBV9 combines with J gene TRBJ2-1; no clear D. Trimming left V 8 bases short and J 5 bases short, with 11 bases between. The CDR3 is 12 amino acids. Germline loops: CDR1 SGDLS, CDR2 YYNGEE. The CDR3 sequence: CASSVDNNEQFF. The CDR3 DNA is TGTGCCAGTTCGGTAGATAACAATGAGCAGTTCTTC.

The chain links TRBV14 to TRBJ1-4; the D is unclear. From germline, CDR1 is SGHDN and CDR2 FVKESK. Trimming took 0 bases from V and 4 from J, leaving 6 bases between them. There are 14 residues in the CDR3. CDR3 nucleotide sequence: TGTGCCAGCAGCCAAGATCCAGATAATGAAAAACTGTTTTTT. Its protein product is CASSQDPDNEKLFF.